This passage covers 32 T cell receptor beta chains from one sample sequenced in a study of T cells in Graves' hyperthyroidism and ophthalmopathy. Amplification targeted TCR beta CDR3 regions from RNA transcripts. TCR CDR3 regions were first amplified by RT-PCR with HTBI primers. One entry per CDR3 protein results from TCRdb running MiXCR on the multiplex PCR reads. The table shows roughly 420,000 distinct CDR3 sequences, with 15% to 19% occurring only once. Sequenced: blood. These receptors were taken from a woman younger than 35 with Graves' hyperthyroidism.

V and J are TRBV9 and TRBJ2-2; no clear D. The V end lost 0 bases, the J end lost 2 bases, and 8 bases lay between the germline ends. The length of the CDR3 is 15 residues. Per germline, CDR1 SGDLS and CDR2 YYNGEE. CDR3 sequence: CASSVASGNTGELFF. The CDR3 bases are TGTGCCAGCAGCGTAGCGTCAGGAAACACCGGGGAGCTGTTTTTT. Using reference TRBV9 and TRBJ2-2 for the parts outside the CDR3, the full variable domain is DSGVTQTPKHLITATGQRVTLRCSPRSGDLSVYWYQQSLDQGLQFLIQYYNGEERAKGNILERFSAQQFPDLHSELNLSSLELGDSALYFCASSVASGNTGELFFGEGSRLTVL.

This clonotype came up many times. The gene calls are TRBV6-2 or TRBV6-3 and TRBJ1-2; a possible D gene is TRBD1 (5 bases). Germline V gene data show CDR1 as MNHEY and CDR2 as SVGEGT. Between the trimmed V and J ends, which lost 2 bases and 2 bases, there was a span of 15 bases. This CDR3 comprises 16 residues. This CDR3 is CASSYLPTAINYGYTF. In nucleotides, the CDR3 is TGTGCCAGCAGTTACCTCCCGACAGCGATAAACTATGGCTACACCTTC.

Notes on this clonotype: A much larger clone lies a single base off, so this may be a read error. This chain uses TRBV27 with TRBJ1-6; D uncertain. V dropped 6 bases and J dropped 3 bases, with 9 bases sitting between them. Germline loops: CDR1 MNHEY, CDR2 SMNVEV (reference sequence). The CDR3 length is 14 residues. This CDR3 reads CASRWAGYNSPLHF. The CDR3 nucleotides read TGTGCCAGCAGGTGGGCGGGCTATAATTCACCCCTCCACTTT.

J is TRBJ1-1 and V is TRBV11-2; D not resolved. This CDR3 contains 13 residues. Germline V gives CDR1 SGHAT, CDR2 FQNNGV. V was clipped by 0 bases and J by 7 bases, with 9 bases between them. CDR3 DNA: TGTGCCAGCAGCTTAGATATCCGAAATGAAGCTTTCTTT. Its protein product is CASSLDIRNEAFF.

This clonotype has ten or more counts. The V call is TRBV11-2, the J call TRBJ2-7, with TRBD2 identical over 9 bases. The CDR3 sequence is 17 residues long. Germline V lookup: CDR1 SGHAT, CDR2 FQNNGV. V lost 1 base, J lost 2 bases, and 9 bases stayed unmatched. The CDR3 here is CASSLVAGGTLAYEQYF. DNA of the CDR3: TGTGCCAGCAGCTTAGTGGCGGGAGGGACTTTAGCCTACGAGCAGTACTTC.

This clonotype was observed at least ten times. V gene TRBV28 combines with J gene TRBJ2-1; TRBD2 agrees at 10 bases. The trim removed 2 bases at V and 4 bases at J, leaving 5 bases unmatched. Germline CDR1 is MDHEN and CDR2 is SYDVKM. This CDR3 region has 16 residues. CDR3 protein: CASSLAGLAVYNEQFF. CDR3 bases: TGTGCCAGCAGTTTAGCCGGACTAGCGGTTTACAATGAGCAGTTCTTC.

This clonotype has a count of ten or more. This sequence joins TRBV3-1 and TRBJ2-1; weak D call: TRBD1 (6 bases). Germline assignment: CDR1 LGHDT and CDR2 YNNKEL (reference sequence). The CDR3 is 14 amino acids. Trimming cost V 4 bases and J 7 bases, with 14 bases left between them. In nucleotides, the CDR3 is TGTGCCAGCAGCCCCCGGGACATGTGGAATGAGCAGTTCTTC. It translates to CASSPRDMWNEQFF.

This clonotype was detected a few times. The J gene is TRBJ2-1, the V gene TRBV27, with 11 bases identical to TRBD2. The V gene end was trimmed by 3 bases and the J gene end by 4 bases; junction bases not matched to a gene: 8. The CDR3 contains 17 residues. The germline V gene has CDR1 MNHEY and CDR2 SMNVEV (reference sequence). The CDR3 loop reads CASSFQKIAGGYNEQFF. The CDR3 nucleotides read TGTGCCAGCAGTTTCCAGAAAATAGCGGGAGGGTACAATGAGCAGTTCTTC.

This clonotype was detected many times. J is TRBJ2-1 and V is TRBV10-3, with 14 positions matching TRBD2. The CDR3 extends over 16 amino acids. Germline-derived CDR1 and CDR2 are ENHRY and SYGVKD. After removal of 2 bases from V and 5 bases from J, the junction contained 2 bases not matched to a gene. The CDR3 nucleotides are TGTGCCATCAGTGAGGGACTAGCGGGAGGCCACAATGAGCAGTTCTTC. This codes for CAISEGLAGGHNEQFF.

This clonotype was observed at least ten times. The chain links TRBV5-1 to TRBJ1-1; no firm D call. CDR3 length: 15 amino acids. Trimming stripped 2 bases from V and 5 bases from J, with 16 bases between. CDR1 is SGHRS and CDR2 is YFSETQ in the germline V gene. CDR3 in DNA: TGCGCCAGCAGCTTCGCTCCGCCGTTCCGTACTGAAGCTTTCTTT. Protein product: CASSFAPPFRTEAFF.

The gene calls are TRBV5-8 and TRBJ2-1; 9 positions match TRBD2. J gave up 0 bases and V 3 bases, and 4 bases lay outside the gene matches. From germline, CDR1 is SGHTS and CDR2 YDEGEE. This CDR3 has 16 amino acids. The CDR3, as DNA: TGTGCCAGCAGCTCATGGACTAGCGTCTCCTACAATGAGCAGTTCTTC. Residues: CASSSWTSVSYNEQFF. The whole variable domain, remainder taken from reference TRBV5-8 and TRBJ2-1, is EAGVTQSPTHLIKTRGQQATLRCSPISGHTSVYWYQQALGLGLQFLLWYDEGEERNRGNFPPRFSGRQFPNYSSELNVNALELEDSALYLCASSSWTSVSYNEQFFGPGTRLTVL.

This clonotype was observed at least ten times. This rearrangement joins TRBV13 to TRBJ1-2; D uncertain. Trimming shortened V by 7 bases and J by 4 bases, and 13 bases separated the two germline ends. Germline V CDR1 and CDR2: PRHDT, FYEKMQ (reference sequence). The CDR3 is 13 residues long. The CDR3 region is CASNPDHRYGYTF. CDR3 sequence (DNA): TGTGCCAGCAACCCCGACCACCGCTATGGCTACACCTTC.

This clonotype was found many times. The chain couples TRBV5-1 to TRBJ2-5; 8 bases fit TRBD1. Per germline, CDR1 SGHRS and CDR2 YFSETQ. The V and J ends lost 4 bases and 5 bases, in that order; junction bases with no gene match: 7. The CDR3 loop spans 14 amino acids. In nucleotides, the CDR3 is TGCGCCAGCAGCGGTGGGACAGGCGGGGAGACCCAGTACTTC. Translation: CASSGGTGGETQYF.

This clonotype showed up many times. This sequence joins TRBV7-3 and TRBJ2-1; 12 bases line up with TRBD2. The CDR3 runs to 19 residues. Germline V CDR1 and CDR2: SGHTA, FQGTGA. Trimming took 5 bases from V and 0 from J; bases not matched to a gene: 11. The CDR3 sequence is CASSQGRLAGASSYNEQFF. The CDR3 DNA reads TGTGCCAGCAGCCAAGGGAGACTAGCGGGGGCTAGCTCCTACAATGAGCAGTTCTTC.

This clonotype was seen a single time. The chain links TRBV5-6 to TRBJ1-4, with D hard to call. The germline V and J ends were trimmed by 5 bases and 7 bases, with 18 bases remaining between them. Germline loops: CDR1 SGHDT, CDR2 YYEEEE. The CDR3 is 15 amino acids. The CDR3 DNA sequence: TGTGCCAGCAGTCTGAACCCCCGTTTGGGTGAAAAACTGTTTTTT. Its translation is CASSLNPRLGEKLFF. The variable domain in full, completed from reference TRBV5-6 and TRBJ1-4, reads DAGVTQSPTHLIKTRGQQVTLRCSPKSGHDTVSWYQQALGQGPQFIFQYYEEEERQRGNFPDRFSGHQFPNYSSELNVNALLLGDSALYLCASSLNPRLGEKLFFGSGTQLSVL.

This clonotype has a count of ten or more. As DNA, the CDR3 is TGTGCCAGCAGTCCCGCGGGGGCTGACAATGAGCAGTTCTTC. Translated, it gives CASSPAGADNEQFF. The V gene is TRBV6-2 or TRBV6-3, the J gene TRBJ2-1, with D possibly being TRBD2 (7 bases). CDR3 size: 14 residues. The germline CDR1 and CDR2 sequences are MNHEY and SVGEGT. Trimming took off 5 bases at V and 5 bases at J, with 13 bases between the two ends.

The table lists this clonotype with many counts. The chain recombines TRBV28 with TRBJ2-7; D call uncertain. Trimming took 6 bases from V and 5 from J, leaving 17 bases between them. Germline V gene lookup returns CDR1 MDHEN and CDR2 SYDVKM. The CDR3 is 14 residues long. CDR3 DNA sequence: TGTGCCAGCAGCCCCGTCACATGGGAAAACGAGCAGTACTTC. Protein: CASSPVTWENEQYF.

This chain joins TRBV19 and TRBJ1-1, with unresolved D. Per germline, CDR1 LNHDA and CDR2 SQIVND (reference sequence). The CDR3 runs 14 residues. The V gene lost 5 bases and the J gene lost 10 bases, with 20 bases spanning the gap. The CDR3 coding sequence is TGTGCCAGTAGTCCTCGGGCCCAGTTGGATGGAGCTTTCTTT. Translating it yields CASSPRAQLDGAFF.

Concerning this clonotype: One end of the junction fails to match germline, which may point to a read error. The chain couples TRBV18 to TRBJ1-1; maybe TRBD1 (5 bases). Germline CDR1 is KGHSH and CDR2 is LQKENI. The CDR3 length is 14 residues. This CDR3 is CASLPDGANTEAFF. In DNA, the CDR3 is TGCGCCAGCTTACCCGATGGGGCAAACACTGAAGCTTTCTTT.

This clonotype has at least ten counts. The rearrangement joins TRBV3-1 to TRBJ2-4, with 8 bases identical to TRBD1. The CDR3 loop spans 17 amino acids. Trimming cost V 2 bases and J 4 bases; bases outside gene matches: 10. Germline V lookup: CDR1 LGHDT, CDR2 YNNKEL (reference sequence). In DNA form, the CDR3 reads TGTGCCAGCAGCCAATTCGGATCCGGGACAGGAAAAAACATTCAGTACTTC. It translates to CASSQFGSGTGKNIQYF.

The CDR3 protein is CASSLLGRPIKDGYTF. Here the CDR3 DNA reads TGTGCCAGCAGCCTATTGGGACGGCCGATAAAGGATGGCTACACCTTC. The chain links TRBV14 to TRBJ1-2; D might be TRBD1 (5 bases). Germline V lookup: CDR1 SGHDN, CDR2 FVKESK. V lost 4 bases to trimming and J lost 6 bases, with 21 bases between them. CDR3 length: 16 amino acids.

The sample holds many counts of this clonotype. The chain combines TRBV2 with TRBJ2-7; TRBD2 matches at 9 bases. Germline assignment: CDR1 SNHLY and CDR2 FYNNEI. V lost 7 bases and J lost 6; bases outside the gene matches: 10. The CDR3 contains 14 residues. The CDR3 loop reads CASIRGRDDGEQYF. The DNA of the CDR3 is TGTGCCAGCATTCGCGGGAGGGACGATGGCGAGCAGTACTTC.

V usage is TRBV20-1 and J usage is TRBJ1-1; D is perhaps TRBD1 (6 bases). V was pared by 7 bases and J by 1 base, with 13 bases between. CDR1 and CDR2 (germline): DFQATT, SNEGSKA (reference sequence). There are 13 residues in the CDR3. Here the CDR3 reads CSVYRDKNTEAFF. The CDR3 DNA reads TGCAGTGTTTACCGGGACAAGAACACTGAAGCTTTCTTT.

The chain employs TRBV28 and TRBJ1-2; D perhaps matches TRBD1 (5 bases). V gave up 8 bases and J gave up 3 bases, with 7 bases separating them. The germline gives CDR1 MDHEN, CDR2 SYDVKM. This CDR3 comprises 11 residues. The CDR3 loop is CASWGYYGYTF. The CDR3, as DNA: TGTGCCAGCTGGGGGTACTATGGCTACACCTTC.

This clonotype came up a few times. CDR3 amino acids: CASGKLEYGYTF. As DNA, the CDR3 is TGTGCCAGCGGAAAATTAGAATATGGCTACACCTTC. V is TRBV27 and J is TRBJ1-2; D gene ambiguous. The germline V gene encodes CDR1 MNHEY and CDR2 SMNVEV (reference sequence). V lost 8 bases and J lost 5, with 12 bases in between. This CDR3 comprises 12 residues.

This clonotype was counted only a few times. The genes are TRBV4-3 and TRBJ2-2; 9 nucleotides line up with TRBD1. With V trimmed by 4 bases and J by 7 bases, 7 bases remained unmatched. CDR1 is LGHNA and CDR2 is YSLEER in the germline V gene. CDR3 length equals 15 residues. CDR3: CASSPNRGRIGELFF. The CDR3 DNA reads as TGCGCCAGCAGCCCGAACAGGGGGCGCATCGGGGAGCTGTTTTTT.

There are a few counts of this clonotype. This chain joins TRBV5-1 and TRBJ1-5, with D unclear. The V gene lost 7 bases and the J gene lost 6 bases, with 11 bases spanning the gap. The CDR3 is 12 amino acids. Germline CDR1 reads SGHRS; CDR2 reads YFSETQ. CDR3 loop: CASGYPSQPQHF. Written as DNA, the CDR3 is TGCGCCAGCGGCTACCCGAGTCAGCCCCAGCATTTT.

This chain uses TRBV7-9 with TRBJ2-7; D remains unclear. This CDR3 is built from 13 residues. CDR1 SEHNR and CDR2 FQNEAQ come from the germline V gene (reference sequence). The ends were cut back, 3 bases at V and 3 bases at J, with 9 bases in the middle. Here the CDR3 reads CASSLGNNYEQYF. The CDR3 nucleotides are TGTGCCAGCAGCTTGGGCAATAACTACGAGCAGTACTTC.

This clonotype was detected ten times or more. V is TRBV2 and J is TRBJ2-7, with D unclear. With 6 bases removed from V and 5 bases from J, the gap between germline ends came to 11 bases. Germline CDR1 and CDR2: SNHLY and FYNNEI. The CDR3 covers 12 residues. CDR3 region: CASRIRAHEQYF. Written as DNA, the CDR3 is TGTGCCAGCAGGATCCGGGCCCACGAGCAGTACTTC.

This clonotype was observed many times. This rearrangement joins TRBV7-9 to TRBJ2-7; D is unresolved. Trimming cost V 2 bases and J 3 bases, with 8 bases left between them. CDR3 length: 13 residues. Germline values: CDR1 SEHNR, CDR2 FQNEAQ (reference sequence). This chain's CDR3 is CASSLTGDYEQYF. Written as DNA, the CDR3 is TGTGCCAGCAGCTTAACTGGGGACTACGAGCAGTACTTC.

This clonotype was observed many times. The chain employs TRBV3-1 and TRBJ1-4, with D possibly TRBD1 on 5 matching bases. The CDR3 covers 14 residues. Germline V CDR1 and CDR2: LGHDT, YNNKEL (reference sequence). V shed 4 bases and J shed 11 bases, with 17 bases lying between them. Here the CDR3 reads CASSPRSGPLKLFF. For the CDR3, the DNA is TGTGCCAGCAGCCCGCGATCAGGGCCTTTGAAACTGTTTTTT.

The chain recombines TRBV11-2 with TRBJ2-5; perhaps TRBD1 as D (6 bases). V was trimmed by 1 base and J by 3 bases, leaving 18 bases between them. This CDR3 has 17 amino acids. Germline values: CDR1 SGHAT, CDR2 FQNNGV. The CDR3 region has the DNA TGTGCCAGCAGCTTAGTAGTAGGGGGTAGCGTCGAAGAGACCCAGTACTTC. Encoded protein: CASSLVVGGSVEETQYF.